This TCR beta chain was sequenced in a study of blood T cell repertoires in COVID-19 (dated by TCRdb to about 2020). The study in broad terms: Collaborator samples came from the United States, Italy and Spain and covered acute and convalescent phases of COVID-19. The prospective study material was composed of cDNA or gDNA derived from T cells, B-cell-depleted T cells, or PBMCs. Deeply sampled blood TCRbeta repertoires from subjects exposed to, actively infected with, or recovered from COVID-19 were included in the dataset. A freely available public database, intended as a resource for researchers studying the immune response to SARS-CoV-2, is where the repertoires were released. Samples were obtained from the ongoing ImmuneRACE study (first 160 participants) and from over 1,000 subjects provided by 6 global collaborators. Nearly every sample came with metadata listing a de-identified subject ID, COVID-19 status, age in years and sex. Where available, HLA class I and class II types were obtained from metadata supplied by the sample provider rather than from assay-based typing.

Here is what the overall study found, with its caveats: The quantity of clinical and demographic metadata differed by source and by participant and was supplied without curation.

About this clone itself: It has no known antigen specificity. No base qualities exist here, and no much larger clone lies one base off it.

TCRbeta CDR3 regions were amplified from genomic DNA by means of the immunoSEQ Assay, a bias-controlled multiplex PCR. Turning to the authors' computational methods: Nucleated cell counts per sample were estimated from amplification of reference gene primers within the assay. Sequence reads were collapsed and filtered to measure the absolute abundance of every unique TCRbeta CDR3 rearrangement. For each sample, productive Simpson clonality was calculated as the square root of Simpson's diversity index across productive rearrangements. This is the immuneACCESS table as TCRdb keeps it, with only in-frame sequences that have V and J called. A part of the clones is gone; compared with another copy, unresolved V genes explain less than half, and the rest is unexplained. The V and J calls and clone size were taken over from that table, and D and trimming were inferred from the DNA. The sample has about 200,000 clones on record, about 83% of them singletons. The ten largest clones add up to approximately 4.8% of the sample.

Participants in the prospective study were aged roughly 18 to 89 years, lived in some 24 United States geographic areas, and enrolled through a virtual design. To assign participants to cohorts, the prospective study relied on clinical history that participants themselves reported in a screening survey and a study questionnaire. Exposed participants had been in contact with someone with a PCR-confirmed or clinician-diagnosed COVID-19 case within 2 weeks of study entry. In the prospective study, mobile phlebotomists collected whole blood, serum and a nasopharyngeal or oropharyngeal swab from each participant. Prospective study participants could optionally give additional blood draws and questionnaires over an approximately 2-month period. Before DNA extraction, blood samples from the prospective study were shipped at room temperature or frozen. From the germline V gene, CDR1 is SGHDT and CDR2 is YYEEEE. The CDR3 numbers 14 residues from cysteine through phenylalanine. The DNA shown is the 42-base CDR3, in frame from base 1. The V end loses 5 bases and the J end loses 6 bases, and a stretch of 15 bases separates them.

The sequenced material came from PBMCs or T cells enriched from blood (not recorded which). This clonotype was sampled from a woman aged 45 to 65 who had been exposed to COVID-19. Rearrangement joined TRBV5-6 to TRBJ1-5; TRBD1 could be the D gene, as 6 bases match. The CDR3: CASSPWGRAQPQHF. The nucleotide sequence reads as follows: TGTGCCAGCAGTCCGTGGGGGCGAGCTCAGCCCCAGCATTTT.